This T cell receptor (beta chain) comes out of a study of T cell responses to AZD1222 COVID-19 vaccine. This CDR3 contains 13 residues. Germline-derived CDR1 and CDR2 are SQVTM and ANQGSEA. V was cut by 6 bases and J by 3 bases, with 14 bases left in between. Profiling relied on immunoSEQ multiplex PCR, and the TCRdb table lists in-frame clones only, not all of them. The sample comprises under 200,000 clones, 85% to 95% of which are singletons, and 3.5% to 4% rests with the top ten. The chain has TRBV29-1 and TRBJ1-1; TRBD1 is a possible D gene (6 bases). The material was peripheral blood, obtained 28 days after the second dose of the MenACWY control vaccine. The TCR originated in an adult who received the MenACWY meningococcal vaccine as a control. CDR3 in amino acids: CSVVRGQDTEAFF. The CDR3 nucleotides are TGCAGCGTCGTCCGGGGGCAGGACACTGAAGCTTTCTTT.